Listed here is a single T cell receptor beta chain. Per the original methods: By means of reference gene primer amplification, nucleated cell counts were estimated. Assay: immunoSEQ multiplex PCR; the TCRdb copy retains only in-frame clones and omits some. From that table come the V and J calls and clone size; the DNA was used to work out D and trimming. Here the sample spans under 200,000 clones, roughly 83% being singletons. This record comes from a study of blood T cell repertoires in COVID-19. This CDR3 spans 19 amino acids. The germline V and J ends were trimmed by 0 bases and 8 bases, with 24 bases remaining between them. Germline V gives CDR1 SGHRS, CDR2 YFSETQ.

The sequencing input was peripheral blood. The source is a woman aged 60-70 years with acute or convalescent COVID-19. This chain connects TRBV5-1 to TRBJ1-6, with TRBD1 as a possible D gene (5 bases). CDR3 bases: TGCGCCAGCAGCTTGGCCGGACAACATGGCCACCCTTTGGATTCACCCCTCCACTTT. This codes for CASSLAGQHGHPLDSPLHF.